This T cell receptor beta chain was identified during a study of human T cells and chemical hapten exposure. This clonotype came up a few times. Via MiXCR, TCRdb re-called the RACE reads, giving one row per CDR3 protein. The repertoire holds roughly 150,000 distinct CDR3 sequences, 28% seen once, with under 2.5% in the top ten. The time point was: patch test 3, about 24 weeks after DPC sensitization. Stated treatment: therapeutic diphenylcyclopropenone sensitization with weekly scalp DPC. The germline V and J ends were trimmed by 3 bases and 5 bases, with 10 bases remaining between them. Germline assignment: CDR1 LGHNA and CDR2 YSLEER. The CDR3 extends over 13 amino acids.

The clonotype originates from a woman between 18 and 30 years old with alopecia areata. Some clones in this sample may be carry-over from other donors' samples. The chain is built from TRBV4-3 and TRBJ1-1; possibly TRBD1 for D (6 bases). The specimen comprised whole blood, sampled in connection with sensitization to the hapten diphenylcyclopropenone (DPC). This chain's CDR3 is CASSQVQGTEAFF. The CDR3, as DNA: TGCGCCAGCAGCCAGGTACAGGGTACTGAAGCTTTCTTT.